This T cell receptor beta chain was profiled in a study of T cells after yellow fever vaccination (dated by TCRdb to between 2018 and 2021). Regarding the complete study: The SMART-Seq v4 Ultra Low Input RNA kit was used to prepare libraries from fractions with low cell numbers. The cohort comprised two healthy male donors, one aged 18 to 29 and one aged 30 to 39 years. To follow T-cell clones before and after both primary and booster YFV17D yellow fever vaccination, bulk TCR alpha and beta repertoires underwent longitudinal sequencing. Blood samples were taken at several timepoints before and after primary and secondary immunization, and bulk PBMC replicates and cell subsets were isolated.

The label giving this sample's treatment or condition can be read as: live attenuated yellow fever vaccine strain. At every blood-draw timepoint, two biological replicates of bulk PBMCs were collected. A standard Ficoll-Paque protocol was used to isolate PBMCs from peripheral blood. RNA was extracted with TriZol from bulk PBMCs, CD4 and CD8 fractions, and dextramer-positive and dextramer-negative fractions. TCR cDNA was synthesized by 5'RACE template switching, through which a universal primer site and unique molecular identifiers were introduced. Priming of cDNA synthesis was performed from both the TCR alpha and TCR beta constant segments. Library amplification used two PCR steps, and the second PCR step added sample barcodes and sequencing adapters. Sequencing of the libraries was done on either Illumina HiSeq 2500 (2x100 bp) or NovaSeq (2x150 bp). Under the source paper's analysis protocol: MIGEC was used to demultiplex reads and collapse the reads into UMI consensus sequences, and MiXCR was used for V(D)J alignment. Clonotypes responding to the vaccine were identified with edgeR on replicate PBMC samples, with the criteria of FDR below 0.01 and a log2 fold change above 5 up to day 15. Each bulk clonotype received a CD4 or CD8 identity based on whether the sequenced CD4 or CD8 repertoire contained that clonotype at higher abundance. TCRdb handled the public reads itself, with Q25 trimming in fastp and clone calling in MiXCR, and kept productive beta chains. Rows matching on CDR3 protein sequence are summarized as one entry with the most common DNA and genes. In this record, the V and J calls reflect TCRdb's handling and not the investigators' own analysis. Here the sample has around 350,000 distinct CDR3 sequences; around 10% occur a single time. Clones ranked in the top ten supply roughly 18% of the sample.

V is reduced by 0 bases and J by 1 base, leaving a spacing of 6 bases between them. Per the germline V gene, MNHEY is the CDR1 and SVGAGI is the CDR2. The CDR3 sequence holds 14 residues, the cysteine and phenylalanine included. This entry keeps only the CDR3 DNA: 42 bases, framed from base 1. Overall study outcomes, separate from this receptor: Compared with the primary T-cell response, the secondary T-cell response was faster but weaker, reaching its peak on day 5 rather than on day 15. After the booster, most clones that had expanded after primary vaccination were detected again (nearly 98% of CD4 and around 88% of CD8), suggesting broad maintenance of memory. Only a couple of donors were included in the study, so the extent to which the findings can be generalized is limited. FACS-sorted repertoires could contain abundant contaminating clonotypes from the bulk population, so computational filtering was required. A small share of clonotypes occurred in both CD4 and CD8 compartments, likely arising from convergent recombination.

With regard to this clonotype: This clone's antigen is unknown. No much larger clonotype is one base removed from it; base qualities were not supplied.

The chain is encoded by TRBV6-5 joined to TRBJ2-5; a tentative D match to TRBD2 spans 5 bases. The sample was PBMCs, taken on the day of the first yellow fever vaccination. The sequence was collected from a man younger than 30 who received the YFV17D yellow fever vaccine. The CDR3 protein: CASSYSSGQETQYF. The nucleotides read TGTGCCAGCAGTTACTCCAGCGGCCAAGAGACCCAGTACTTC.